This T cell receptor beta chain came from a study of CD8+ T cells in alopecia areata. General observations from the study: Unlike in mice, where it was clearer, TCR sharing across patients was less clear, possibly HLA-related. Affected scalp, especially in alopecia totalis/universalis, had a higher clonality than normal scalp did. The study also sequences resident alphabeta T cells of normal skin in scalp samples.

The germline V gene encodes CDR1 SGHDT and CDR2 YYEEEE. The CDR3 is made up of 16 amino acids. J lost 2 bases, V lost 0 bases, and 4 bases had no gene match. On this clone itself: The antigen is unknown.

CD4+ and CD8+ T cells were sorted from PBMCs. Sequencing relied on a cDNA template that was reverse transcribed from extracted RNA. Here immunoSEQ multiplex PCR was the method, and the copy in TCRdb shows in-frame clones only, minus some. The sample lists over 150,000 clones, approximately 53% seen once, with around 5% in the top ten. The TCR sequence derives from a human donor in good health. Source material: CD8+ T cells sorted from blood. The chain is built from TRBV5-6 and TRBJ2-1; 8 bases line up with TRBD1. The CDR3, as DNA: TGTGCCAGCAGCTTGGGGTTGGGACAGGCCTACAATGAGCAGTTCTTC. It translates to CASSLGLGQAYNEQFF.